The following is a TCR beta chain sequence with its context. TCRdb keeps only in-frame clones here, not all; method: immunoSEQ multiplex PCR. The profile covers 650,000 to 800,000 clones, with about 91% appearing a single time and approximately 24% taken by the ten largest. Selected positively for CCR7 and CD45RO-negative, naive CD8 cells excluded terminally differentiated effector memory CD45RA+ cells. This sample was included in a study of shared clonotypes between healthy human individuals. The sequenced material came from naive CD8+ T cells sorted from blood. This receptor was identified in a man aged 30 to 39 in good health.

CDR3 residues: CASSSTPGADEQYF. The DNA for the CDR3 is TGTGCCAGCAGCAGTACCCCAGGGGCCGACGAGCAGTACTTC. V is TRBV9 and J is TRBJ2-7, with D possibly TRBD1 on 6 matching bases. The ends were cut back, 4 bases at V and 5 bases at J, with 16 bases in the middle. The germline V gene has CDR1 SGDLS and CDR2 YYNGEE. This CDR3 spans 14 amino acids.